The clone carrying this T cell receptor (beta chain) has more than one count but fewer than ten. Its matching antigen is unknown. The CDR3 contains 15 residues. V lost 5 bases and J 1 base, leaving 12 bases between the germline ends. Germline CDR1 and CDR2: MNHEY and SVGAGI. TCRdb's copy holds only in-frame clones and misses some; the assay was immunoSEQ multiplex PCR. Among about 24,000 clones listed, roughly 90% were seen once. This sample is part of a study of T cells in localized non-small cell lung cancer. Study results and limitations: Median detection of top 100 tumor clones in adjacent lung was roughly 61 clones. Measurement of T cell clonality placed uninvolved adjacent lung highest, above the level in tumor. Higher blood T cell density tracked longer overall survival.

The specimen comprised PBMCs, sampled before any cancer treatment. This chain connects TRBV6-5 to TRBJ1-3, with unresolved D. The sequence derives from a man aged 40 to 70 with stage II lung adenocarcinoma. The CDR3 DNA reads TGTGCCAGCAGTCCTTGGTCGGATTCTGGAAACACCATATATTTT. It is translated as CASSPWSDSGNTIYF.